This is a list of T cell receptor beta chains from one sample in a study of shared clonotypes between healthy human individuals. Sequenced by immunoSEQ multiplex PCR; TCRdb stores in-frame clones only, minus some. The repertoire holds under 2.5 million clones, with 85% to 95% as singletons. Sequences were obtained from naive CD4+ T cells from PBMCs. These receptors were collected from a man aged 18 to 30 in good health. Some clones in this sample may be carry-over from other donors' samples. CDR3s include the opening cysteine and the closing phenylalanine or tryptophan. The order of the fields is V gene, D gene, clone size, J gene, CDR3 length, CDR3 protein, CDR3 DNA. The D gene is left open where the match is weak. Expanded clones are given a class, and other clones once, few, many or no size at all.

TRBV5-1	TRBD2	NA	TRBJ2-5	16	CASSELPASGSETQYF	TGCGCCAGCAGCGAATTGCCGGCTAGCGGGAGTGAGACCCAGTACTTC
TRBV2	NA	NA	TRBJ2-3	13	CASSGGPGDTQYF	TGTGCCAGCAGTGGTGGGCCGGGGGATACGCAGTATTTT
TRBV19	TRBD1	NA	TRBJ2-7	14	CASSKTGYSYEQYF	TGTGCCAGTAGTAAGACAGGGTATTCCTACGAGCAGTACTTC
TRBV5-6	TRBD2	NA	TRBJ2-1	13	CASGSGRKNEQFF	TGTGCCAGCGGTAGCGGGAGGAAAAATGAGCAGTTCTTC
TRBV30	NA	NA	TRBJ1-5	13	CAWSKGAGQPQHF	TGTGCCTGGAGTAAAGGGGCGGGTCAGCCCCAGCATTTT
TRBV7-9	NA	NA	TRBJ1-4	13	CASSLEWGEKLFF	TGTGCCAGCAGCTTAGAGTGGGGGGAAAAACTGTTTTTT
TRBV28	NA	NA	TRBJ2-1	16	CASSLIKPGFYNEQFF	TGTGCCAGCAGTTTAATTAAGCCGGGGTTTTACAATGAGCAGTTCTTC
TRBV9	NA	NA	TRBJ2-5	15	CASSVGIWARETQYF	TGTGCCAGCAGCGTAGGAATTTGGGCTCGAGAGACCCAGTACTTC
TRBV28	NA	NA	TRBJ2-7	11	CASRGRYEQYF	TGTGCCAGCAGAGGTCGCTACGAGCAGTACTTC
TRBV5-1	TRBD1	NA	TRBJ2-7	15	CASSWGGDRGQEQYF	TGCGCCAGCAGCTGGGGAGGGGACAGGGGGCAAGAGCAGTACTTC
TRBV5-3	NA	once	TRBJ1-2	14	CARSLRSRVGGYTF	TGTGCCAGAAGCCTTCGGTCCCGCGTCGGAGGCTACACCTTC
TRBV29-1	NA	NA	TRBJ2-5	12	CSVGLAWETQYF	TGCAGCGTTGGGCTCGCTTGGGAGACCCAGTACTTC
TRBV6-1	NA	few	TRBJ1-5	14	CASSEGGGNQPQHF	TGTGCCAGCAGTGAGGGGGGTGGCAATCAGCCCCAGCATTTT
TRBV28	NA	NA	TRBJ2-3	15	CATRRRVEIKDTQYF	TGTGCCACTCGACGACGGGTCGAGATTAAGGATACGCAGTATTTT
TRBV5-1	TRBD1	NA	TRBJ2-2	15	CASSPGQAGPGELFF	TGCGCCAGCAGCCCGGGACAGGCGGGTCCCGGGGAGCTGTTTTTT
TRBV7-2	TRBD1	NA	TRBJ1-2	15	CASSRTGTGGDGYTF	TGTGCCAGCAGTCGCACCGGGACAGGAGGAGACGGCTACACCTTC
TRBV7-2	NA	NA	TRBJ2-1	14	CASSLSVSYNEQFF	TGTGCCAGCAGTTTATCGGTTTCCTACAATGAGCAGTTCTTC
TRBV7-2	NA	NA	TRBJ2-1	16	CASSLSRVGGYNEQFF	TGTGCCAGCAGCTTGAGCAGGGTTGGCGGTTACAATGAGCAGTTCTTC
TRBV7-2	NA	NA	TRBJ2-3	18	CASSLYSTRRRSTDTQYF	TGTGCCAGCAGCTTATATTCCACCCGGCGAAGGAGCACAGATACGCAGTATTTT
TRBV5-6	NA	once	TRBJ2-6	17	CASRLTGNRAGANVLTF	TGTGCCAGCAGGTTAACCGGGAATCGAGCTGGGGCCAACGTCCTGACTTTC
TRBV6-1	TRBD1	NA	TRBJ1-4	16	CASSATGGRTNEKLFF	TGTGCCAGCAGTGCGACAGGGGGCAGGACTAATGAAAAACTGTTTTTT
TRBV28	TRBD2	NA	TRBJ2-2	16	CASSRPGTSVTGELFF	TGTGCCAGCAGTAGGCCCGGGACTAGCGTCACCGGGGAGCTGTTTTTT
TRBV19	NA	NA	TRBJ2-1	17	CASSMRLGDGPGTLAFF	TGTGCCAGTAGTATGCGGCTGGGGGACGGGCCCGGGACTTTGGCGTTCTTC
TRBV7-2	TRBD2	NA	TRBJ2-1	13	CASSLGTSGKQFF	TGTGCCAGCAGCTTAGGGACTAGCGGAAAGCAGTTCTTC
TRBV6-1	NA	NA	TRBJ2-1	11	CASSDLAEQFF	TGTGCCAGCAGTGATCTCGCTGAGCAGTTCTTC
TRBV5-4	NA	NA	TRBJ2-1	16	CASSPDVAATYNEQFF	TGTGCCAGCAGCCCTGATGTAGCGGCTACCTACAATGAGCAGTTCTTC
TRBV5-1	TRBD1	NA	TRBJ2-2	16	CASSSTGGGVAGELFF	TGCGCCAGCAGCTCAACAGGGGGCGGTGTAGCCGGGGAGCTGTTTTTT
TRBV7-8	NA	once	TRBJ1-5	16	CASSLASGRGNQPQHF	TGTGCCAGCAGCTTAGCAAGTGGCAGGGGCAATCAGCCCCAGCATTTT
TRBV7-3	NA	NA	TRBJ2-7	13	CASSFSTAYEQYF	TGTGCCAGCAGCTTCTCGACAGCCTACGAGCAGTACTTC
TRBV29-1	NA	NA	TRBJ1-2	15	CSVEAGARVGYGYTF	TGCAGCGTTGAGGCAGGGGCCCGGGTTGGCTATGGCTACACCTTC
TRBV5-5	NA	NA	TRBJ2-1	16	CASSPRVAATYNEQFF	TGTGCCAGCAGCCCCCGGGTAGCGGCTACCTACAATGAGCAGTTCTTC
TRBV5-4	TRBD1	NA	TRBJ2-7	15	CASSLAGTGIYEQYF	TGTGCCAGCAGCTTAGCCGGGACAGGTATATACGAGCAGTACTTC
TRBV2	NA	NA	TRBJ2-7	15	CASSGQHRLAYEQYF	TGTGCCAGCAGTGGCCAACATCGCCTTGCATACGAGCAGTACTTC
TRBV4-1	TRBD2	once	TRBJ2-1	15	CASSQIAGGGNEQFF	TGCGCCAGCAGCCAAATAGCGGGAGGCGGCAATGAGCAGTTCTTC
TRBV6-1	TRBD2	NA	TRBJ2-1	16	CASSAFSGRAEAEQFF	TGTGCCAGCAGTGCTTTTAGCGGGAGGGCCGAGGCTGAGCAGTTCTTC
TRBV27	NA	NA	TRBJ1-5	18	CASSLGFERGGVSQPQHF	TGTGCCAGCAGTTTAGGGTTTGAGAGAGGTGGGGTTAGTCAGCCCCAGCATTTT
TRBV29-1	TRBD2	NA	TRBJ2-5	14	CSVEWAGGGETQYF	TGCAGCGTTGAATGGGCGGGAGGCGGCGAGACCCAGTACTTC
TRBV7-3	NA	NA	TRBJ2-6	17	CASSLWGKTSGANVLTF	TGTGCCAGCAGCTTATGGGGTAAAACCTCTGGGGCCAACGTCCTGACTTTC
TRBV9	TRBD2	NA	TRBJ2-3	17	CASSVVTAGASTDTQYF	TGTGCCAGCAGCGTAGTTACAGCGGGGGCTAGCACAGATACGCAGTATTTT
TRBV12-5	NA	few	TRBJ2-1	12	CASGLVGTEQFF	TGTGCTAGTGGTTTGGTAGGGACTGAGCAGTTCTTC
TRBV29-1	NA	NA	TRBJ2-2	13	CSFGTGGTGELFF	TGCAGCTTTGGGACTGGGGGAACCGGGGAGCTGTTTTTT